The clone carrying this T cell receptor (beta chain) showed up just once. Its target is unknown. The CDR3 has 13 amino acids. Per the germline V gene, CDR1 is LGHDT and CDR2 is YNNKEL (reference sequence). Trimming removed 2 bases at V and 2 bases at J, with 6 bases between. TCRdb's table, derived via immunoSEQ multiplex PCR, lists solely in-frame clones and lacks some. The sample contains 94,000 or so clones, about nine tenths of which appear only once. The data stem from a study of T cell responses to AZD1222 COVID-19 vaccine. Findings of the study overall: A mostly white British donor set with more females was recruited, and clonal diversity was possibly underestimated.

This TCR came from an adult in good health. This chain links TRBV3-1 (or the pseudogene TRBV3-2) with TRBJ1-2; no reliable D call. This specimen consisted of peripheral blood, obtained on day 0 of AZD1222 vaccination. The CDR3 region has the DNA TGTGCCAGCAGCCAACAGGACAACTATGGCTACACCTTC. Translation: CASSQQDNYGYTF.